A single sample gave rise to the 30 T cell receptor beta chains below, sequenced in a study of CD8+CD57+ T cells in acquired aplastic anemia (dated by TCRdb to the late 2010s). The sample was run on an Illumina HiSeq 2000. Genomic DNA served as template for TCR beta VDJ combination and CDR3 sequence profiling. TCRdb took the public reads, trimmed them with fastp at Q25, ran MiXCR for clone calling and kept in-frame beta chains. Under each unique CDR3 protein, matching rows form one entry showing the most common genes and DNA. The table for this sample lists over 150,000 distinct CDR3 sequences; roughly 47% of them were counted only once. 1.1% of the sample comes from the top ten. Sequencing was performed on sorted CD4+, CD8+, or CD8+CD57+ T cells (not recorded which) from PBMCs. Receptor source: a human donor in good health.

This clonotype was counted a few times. The CDR3 reads CATSATSGVTQEQYF. The CDR3 DNA sequence: TGTGCCACCAGTGCGACTAGCGGGGTAACACAGGAGCAGTACTTC. The V gene is TRBV24-1, the J gene TRBJ2-7, with 11 bases identical to TRBD2. The CDR3 runs 15 residues. Germline loops: CDR1 KGHDR, CDR2 SFDVKD. V dropped 5 bases and J dropped 7; count of bases not matched to a gene: 9.

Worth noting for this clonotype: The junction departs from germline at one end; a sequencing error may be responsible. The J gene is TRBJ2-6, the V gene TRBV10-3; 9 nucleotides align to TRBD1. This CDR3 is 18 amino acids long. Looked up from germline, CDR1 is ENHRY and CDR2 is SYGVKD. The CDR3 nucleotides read TGTGCCATCAGTGACACGCGGGACAGGGAATCTGGTGCCAACGTCCTGACTTTC. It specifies CAISDTRDRESGANVLTF.

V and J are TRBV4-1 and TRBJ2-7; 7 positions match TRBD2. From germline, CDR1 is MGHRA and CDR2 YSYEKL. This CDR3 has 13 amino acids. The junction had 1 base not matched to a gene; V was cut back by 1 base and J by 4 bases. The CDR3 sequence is CASSQVLAYEQYF. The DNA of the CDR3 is TGCGCCAGCAGCCAAGTACTAGCGTACGAGCAGTACTTC.

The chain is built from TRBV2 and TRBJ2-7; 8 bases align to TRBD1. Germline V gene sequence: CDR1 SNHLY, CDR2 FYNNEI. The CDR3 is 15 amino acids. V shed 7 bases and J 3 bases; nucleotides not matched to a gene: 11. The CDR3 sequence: CASTFTTGAHYEQYF. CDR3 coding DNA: TGTGCCAGCACCTTTACGACAGGGGCCCACTACGAGCAGTACTTC.

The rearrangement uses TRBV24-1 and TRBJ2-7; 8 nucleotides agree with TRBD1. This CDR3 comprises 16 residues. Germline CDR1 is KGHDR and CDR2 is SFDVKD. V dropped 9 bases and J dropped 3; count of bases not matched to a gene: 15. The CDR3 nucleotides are TGTGCCACCTCGAAAGAGGGGACAGGAGGGTTCTACGAGCAGTACTTC. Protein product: CATSKEGTGGFYEQYF.

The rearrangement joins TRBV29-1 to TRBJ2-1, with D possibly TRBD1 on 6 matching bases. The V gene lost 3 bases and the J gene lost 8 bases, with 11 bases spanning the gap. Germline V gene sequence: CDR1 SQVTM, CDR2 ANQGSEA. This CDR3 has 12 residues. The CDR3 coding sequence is TGCAGCGTTGATGGGGGCTCGGATGAGCAGTTCTTC. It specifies CSVDGGSDEQFF.

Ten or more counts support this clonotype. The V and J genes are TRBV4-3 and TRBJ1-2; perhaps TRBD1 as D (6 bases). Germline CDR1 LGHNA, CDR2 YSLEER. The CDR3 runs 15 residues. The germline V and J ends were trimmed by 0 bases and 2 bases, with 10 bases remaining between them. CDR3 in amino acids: CASSQDEGGNYGYTF. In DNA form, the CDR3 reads TGCGCCAGCAGCCAAGATGAGGGGGGGAACTATGGCTACACCTTC.

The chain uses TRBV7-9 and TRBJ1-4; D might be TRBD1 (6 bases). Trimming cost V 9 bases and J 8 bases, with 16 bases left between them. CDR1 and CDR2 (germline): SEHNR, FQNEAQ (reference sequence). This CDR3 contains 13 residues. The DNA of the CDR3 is TGTGCCAGTAGGGGACAAGCAAACGAAAAACTGTTTTTT. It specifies CASRGQANEKLFF.

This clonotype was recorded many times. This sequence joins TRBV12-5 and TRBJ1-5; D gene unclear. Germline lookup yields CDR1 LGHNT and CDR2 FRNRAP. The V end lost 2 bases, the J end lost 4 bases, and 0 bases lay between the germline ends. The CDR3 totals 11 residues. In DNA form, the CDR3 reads TGTGCTAGTGGTTTGAATCAGCCCCAGCATTTT. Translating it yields CASGLNQPQHF.

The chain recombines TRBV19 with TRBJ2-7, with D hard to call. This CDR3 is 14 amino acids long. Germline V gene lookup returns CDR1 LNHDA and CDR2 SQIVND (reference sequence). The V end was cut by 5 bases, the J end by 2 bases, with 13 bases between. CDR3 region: CASSPGLHTYEQYF. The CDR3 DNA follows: TGTGCCAGTAGTCCCGGGCTCCATACCTACGAGCAGTACTTC.

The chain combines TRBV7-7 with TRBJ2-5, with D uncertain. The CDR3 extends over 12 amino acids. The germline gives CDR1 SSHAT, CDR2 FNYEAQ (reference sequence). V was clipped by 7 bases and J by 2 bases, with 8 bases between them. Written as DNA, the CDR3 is TGTGCCAGCATGCGGATTCAAGAGACCCAGTACTTC. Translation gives CASMRIQETQYF.

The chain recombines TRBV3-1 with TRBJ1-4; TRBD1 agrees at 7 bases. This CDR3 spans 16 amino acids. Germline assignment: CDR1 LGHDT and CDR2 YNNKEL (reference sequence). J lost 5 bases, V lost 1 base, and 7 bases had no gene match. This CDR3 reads CASSQASRTGNEKLFF. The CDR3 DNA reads TGTGCCAGCAGCCAAGCCTCCCGGACAGGCAATGAAAAACTGTTTTTT. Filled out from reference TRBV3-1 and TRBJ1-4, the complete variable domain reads DTAVSQTPKYLVTQMGNDKSIKCEQNLGHDTMYWYKQDSKKFLKIMFSYNNKELIINETVPNRFSPKSPDKAHLNLHINSLELGDSAVYFCASSQASRTGNEKLFFGSGTQLSVL.

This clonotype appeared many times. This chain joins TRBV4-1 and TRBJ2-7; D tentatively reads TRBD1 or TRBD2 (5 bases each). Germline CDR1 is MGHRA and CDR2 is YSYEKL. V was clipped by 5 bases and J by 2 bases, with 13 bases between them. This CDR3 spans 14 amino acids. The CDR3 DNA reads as TGCGCCAGCAGCGAAGGGACGGTTACCTACGAGCAGTACTTC. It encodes CASSEGTVTYEQYF.

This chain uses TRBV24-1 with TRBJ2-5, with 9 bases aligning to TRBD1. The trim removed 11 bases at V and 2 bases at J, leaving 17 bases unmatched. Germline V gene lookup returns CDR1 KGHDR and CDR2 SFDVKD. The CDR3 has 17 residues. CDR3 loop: CASSEVGTGSLQETQYF. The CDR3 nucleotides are TGTGCCAGCAGCGAGGTGGGGACAGGGAGTCTACAAGAGACCCAGTACTTC.

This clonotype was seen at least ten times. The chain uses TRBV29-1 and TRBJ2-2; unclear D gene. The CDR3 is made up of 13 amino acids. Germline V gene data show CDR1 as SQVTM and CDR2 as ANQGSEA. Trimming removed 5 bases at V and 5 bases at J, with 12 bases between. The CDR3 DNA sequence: TGCAGCGTTTCTCGGGTAGGAACCGGGGAGCTGTTTTTT. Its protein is CSVSRVGTGELFF.

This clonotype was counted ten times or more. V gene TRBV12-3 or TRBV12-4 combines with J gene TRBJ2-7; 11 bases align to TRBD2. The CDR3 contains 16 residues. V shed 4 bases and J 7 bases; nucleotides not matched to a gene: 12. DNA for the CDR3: TGTGCCAGCAGTTCCCAAACTAGCGGGGGATCGGGGGAGCAGTACTTC. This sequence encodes CASSSQTSGGSGEQYF.

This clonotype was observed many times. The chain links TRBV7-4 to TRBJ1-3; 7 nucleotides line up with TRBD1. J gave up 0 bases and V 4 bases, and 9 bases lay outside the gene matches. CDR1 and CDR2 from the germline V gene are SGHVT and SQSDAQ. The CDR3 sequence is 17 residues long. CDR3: CASSSRQGMISGNTIYF. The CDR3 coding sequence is TGTGCCAGCAGCTCAAGACAGGGCATGATCTCTGGAAACACCATATATTTT.

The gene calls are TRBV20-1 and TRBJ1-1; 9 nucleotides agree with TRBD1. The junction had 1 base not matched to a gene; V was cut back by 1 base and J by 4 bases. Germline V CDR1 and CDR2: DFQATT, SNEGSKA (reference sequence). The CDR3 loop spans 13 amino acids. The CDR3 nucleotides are TGCAGTGCTAGAGTGACAGGGGGCACTGAAGCTTTCTTT. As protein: CSARVTGGTEAFF.

The CDR3 DNA reads as TGCGCCAGCAGCAACGGGGGGTTCTACAATGAGCAGTTCTTC. Encoded protein: CASSNGGFYNEQFF. The chain employs TRBV5-1 and TRBJ2-1; 7 bases match TRBD2. Trimming removed 4 bases from V and 3 bases from J; junction bases left unmatched: 4. Germline-derived CDR1 and CDR2 are SGHRS and YFSETQ. CDR3 length: 14 residues. Filled out from reference TRBV5-1 and TRBJ2-1, the complete variable domain reads KAGVTQTPRYLIKTRGQQVTLSCSPISGHRSVSWYQQTPGQGLQFLFEYFSETQRNKGNFPGRFSGRQFSNSRSEMNVSTLELGDSALYLCASSNGGFYNEQFFGPGTRLTVL.

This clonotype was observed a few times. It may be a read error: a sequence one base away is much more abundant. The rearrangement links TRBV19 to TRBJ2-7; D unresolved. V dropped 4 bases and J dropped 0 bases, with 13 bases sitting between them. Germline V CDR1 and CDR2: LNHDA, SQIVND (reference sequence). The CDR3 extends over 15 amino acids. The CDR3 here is CASSTSSSTSYEQYF. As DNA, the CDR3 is TGTGCCAGTAGTACCTCGAGCTCGACCTCCTACGAGCAGTACTTC.

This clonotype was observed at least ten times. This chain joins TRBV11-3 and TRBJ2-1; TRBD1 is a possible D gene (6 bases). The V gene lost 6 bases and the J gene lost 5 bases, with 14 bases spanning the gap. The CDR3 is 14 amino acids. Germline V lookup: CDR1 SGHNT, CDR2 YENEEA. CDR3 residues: CASRGAGTHNEQFF. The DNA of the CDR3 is TGTGCCAGCAGGGGGGCAGGGACCCACAATGAGCAGTTCTTC. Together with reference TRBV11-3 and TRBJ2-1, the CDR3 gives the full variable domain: EAGVVQSPRYKIIEKKQPVAFWCNPISGHNTLYWYLQNLGQGPELLIRYENEEAVDDSQLPKDRFSAERLKGVDSTLKIQPAELGDSAVYLCASRGAGTHNEQFFGPGTRLTVL.

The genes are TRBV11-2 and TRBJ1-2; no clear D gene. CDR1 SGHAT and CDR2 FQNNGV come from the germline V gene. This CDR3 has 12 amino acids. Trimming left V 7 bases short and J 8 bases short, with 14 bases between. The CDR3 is CASTYGWGGYTF. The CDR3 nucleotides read TGTGCCAGCACTTATGGCTGGGGAGGCTACACCTTC.

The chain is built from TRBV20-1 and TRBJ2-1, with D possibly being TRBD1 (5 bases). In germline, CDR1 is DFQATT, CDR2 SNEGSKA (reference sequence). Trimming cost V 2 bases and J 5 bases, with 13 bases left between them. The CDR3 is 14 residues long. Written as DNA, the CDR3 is TGCAGTGCTAGAAGACAGCCCGTTAACAATGAGCAGTTCTTC. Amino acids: CSARRQPVNNEQFF.

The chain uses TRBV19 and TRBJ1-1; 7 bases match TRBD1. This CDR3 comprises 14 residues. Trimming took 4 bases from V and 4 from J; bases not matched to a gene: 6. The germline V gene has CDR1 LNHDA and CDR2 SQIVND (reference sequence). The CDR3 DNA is TGTGCCAGTAGTACGCAGACAGGGAGCACTGAAGCTTTCTTT. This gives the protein CASSTQTGSTEAFF.

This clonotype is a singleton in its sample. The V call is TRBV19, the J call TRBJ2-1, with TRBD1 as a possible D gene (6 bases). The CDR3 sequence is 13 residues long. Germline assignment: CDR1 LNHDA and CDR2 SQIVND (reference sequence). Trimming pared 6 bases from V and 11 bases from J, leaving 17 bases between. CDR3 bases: TGTGCCAGTAGCAGCTCCAGGGGTTATCAGCAGTTCTTC. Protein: CASSSSRGYQQFF.

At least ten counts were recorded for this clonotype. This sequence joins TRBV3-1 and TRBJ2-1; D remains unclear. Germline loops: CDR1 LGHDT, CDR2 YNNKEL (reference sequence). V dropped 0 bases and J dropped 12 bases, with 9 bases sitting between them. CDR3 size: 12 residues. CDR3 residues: CASSQDSVVQFF. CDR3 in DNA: TGTGCCAGCAGCCAAGACTCGGTAGTGCAGTTCTTC.

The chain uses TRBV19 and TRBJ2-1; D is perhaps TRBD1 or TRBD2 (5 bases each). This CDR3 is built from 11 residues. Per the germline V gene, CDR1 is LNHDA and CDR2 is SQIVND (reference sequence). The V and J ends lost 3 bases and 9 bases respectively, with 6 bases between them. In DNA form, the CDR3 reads TGTGCCAGTAGTATTGGGGGTGAGCAGTTCTTC. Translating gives CASSIGGEQFF.

The CDR3: CASSLVIGGNGYTF. CDR3 coding DNA: TGCGCCAGCAGCTTGGTGATAGGGGGTAATGGCTACACCTTC. The chain links TRBV5-1 to TRBJ1-2; D is perhaps TRBD1 (6 bases). V lost 0 bases to trimming and J lost 6 bases, with 12 bases between them. This CDR3 contains 14 residues. Germline CDR1 is SGHRS and CDR2 is YFSETQ.

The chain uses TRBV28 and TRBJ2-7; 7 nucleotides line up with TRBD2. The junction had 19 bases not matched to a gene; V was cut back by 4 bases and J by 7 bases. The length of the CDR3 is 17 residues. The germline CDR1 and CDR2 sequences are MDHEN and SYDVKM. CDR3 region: CASSSPGGGRGSREQYF. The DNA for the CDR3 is TGTGCCAGCAGTTCCCCAGGTGGCGGGAGAGGTTCGAGGGAGCAGTACTTC.

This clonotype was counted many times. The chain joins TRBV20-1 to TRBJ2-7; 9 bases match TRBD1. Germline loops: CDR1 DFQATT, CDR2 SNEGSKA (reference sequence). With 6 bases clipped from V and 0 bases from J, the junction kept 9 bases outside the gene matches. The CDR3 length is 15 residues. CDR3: CSAYPGTGFSYEQYF. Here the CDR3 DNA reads TGCAGTGCGTACCCCGGGACAGGGTTCTCCTACGAGCAGTACTTC.